This TCR beta chain was sequenced during a study of T cells in localized non-small cell lung cancer. This clone was found once. Its target is not known. Germline trimming cut 4 bases from V and 4 bases from J; bases unmatched to any gene: 9. The CDR3 has 15 residues. The germline CDR1 and CDR2 sequences are MDHEN and SYDVKM. The method was immunoSEQ multiplex PCR; TCRdb's version includes in-frame clones alone and lacks a portion of them. Of about 2,100 clones in the sample, about 26% are singletons; the top ten hold 17%. Study-wide results and caveats: The greatest T cell clonality was found in uninvolved adjacent lung (higher than in tumor). An association was observed between higher blood T cell density and longer overall survival.

The TCR comes from a male donor aged 60 or over with stage III lung adenocarcinoma. The sample consisted of lung tumor tissue, taken before any cancer treatment. The V call is TRBV28, the J call TRBJ2-7; 8 bases line up with TRBD1. The CDR3 sequence is CASSSSDREEYEQYF. In nucleotides, the CDR3 is TGTGCCAGCAGTTCCTCGGACAGGGAGGAATACGAGCAGTACTTC.